This TCR beta chain stems from a study of blood T cell repertoires in COVID-19. Trimming took 4 bases from V and 15 from J; bases not matched to a gene: 14. CDR1 is SQVTM, CDR2 ANQGSEA, per germline. The CDR3 has 13 amino acids. Profiling relied on immunoSEQ multiplex PCR, and the TCRdb table lists in-frame clones only, not all of them. The table records approximately 250,000 clones, over 80% of them present only once. Patients of the Seattle cohort, enrolled during active infection, were followed longitudinally. This chain uses TRBV29-1 with TRBJ2-1; 8 nucleotides agree with TRBD1. This receptor was taken from a woman aged 65 to 85 with COVID-19, enrolled during active disease. Sequencing was performed on peripheral blood. The CDR3 nucleotides are TGCAGCGTTGGGGATGTTGGACAGGGTAGGCTGTTCTTC. This codes for CSVGDVGQGRLFF.